The 21 T cell receptor beta chains below were found in one sample sequenced in a study of blood T cell repertoires in COVID-19 (dated by TCRdb to the early 2020s). Receptor libraries were prepared by the immunoSEQ multiplex PCR assay. TCRdb limited this immuneACCESS table to in-frame rearrangements with V and J called. A share of clones is missing; checked studies link under half to unresolved V genes, and the rest is unexplained. The sample data list 400,000 to 550,000 clones, and 87% of these were observed just once. The top ten hold about 2.1% of the sample. The sequenced material came from PBMCs or T cells enriched from blood (not recorded which). The receptors were sampled from a young woman with acute COVID-19.

The chain is built from TRBV28 and TRBJ2-7; tentative D call: TRBD1 (5 bases). Trimming removed 6 bases from V and 1 base from J, with 7 bases in between. CDR3 length: 12 residues. In germline, CDR1 is MDHEN, CDR2 SYDVKM. The CDR3 coding sequence is TGTGCCAGCAGACAGGAGTCCTACGAGCAGTACTTC. The encoded protein is CASRQESYEQYF.

J is TRBJ2-1 and V is TRBV11-3, with a weak D call TRBD1 (6 bases). There are 14 residues in the CDR3. V lost 2 bases, J lost 3 bases, and 8 bases lay in between. Per germline, CDR1 SGHNT and CDR2 YENEEA. This CDR3 reads CASSLWGLYNEQFF. DNA for the CDR3: TGTGCCAGCAGCTTATGGGGGCTCTACAATGAGCAGTTCTTC.

V is TRBV3-1 (or the pseudogene TRBV3-2) and J is TRBJ1-6; D might be TRBD1 (6 bases). The germline V gene encodes CDR1 LGHDT and CDR2 YNNKEL (reference sequence). The CDR3 has 16 amino acids. V was clipped by 1 base and J by 7 bases, with 14 bases between them. The CDR3 region has the DNA TGTGCCAGCAGCCAAGCGGCGGCAGGGGCAAATTCACCCCTCCACTTT. Translated: CASSQAAAGANSPLHF.

For this clone: Other DNA sequences in this specimen translate into the identical CDR3. The J gene is TRBJ2-1, the V gene TRBV5-1, with D perhaps matching TRBD2 (5 bases). There are 16 residues in the CDR3. V was shortened by 0 bases and J by 0 bases, with 10 bases between the two germline ends. Germline CDR1 reads SGHRS; CDR2 reads YFSETQ. DNA of the CDR3: TGCGCCAGCAGCTTGGCCCCGGGAAGCTCCTACAATGAGCAGTTCTTC. Protein: CASSLAPGSSYNEQFF.

The chain couples TRBV10-3 to TRBJ1-1; no definite D call. Looked up from germline, CDR1 is ENHRY and CDR2 is SYGVKD. The length of the CDR3 is 12 residues. V was pared by 2 bases and J by 10 bases, with 11 bases between. The CDR3 region is CAISERDQLAFF. In DNA form, the CDR3 reads TGTGCCATCAGTGAGCGGGATCAGTTAGCTTTCTTT.

This rearrangement joins TRBV19 to TRBJ1-4, with D possibly TRBD1 on 5 matching bases. This CDR3 has 16 residues. Per germline, CDR1 LNHDA and CDR2 SQIVND (reference sequence). Trimming took 3 bases from V and 17 from J, leaving 28 bases between them. The CDR3 region is CASSIQGARDPRAIFF. Written as DNA, the CDR3 is TGTGCCAGTAGTATCCAGGGCGCTAGAGACCCCAGGGCCATCTTTTTT. The whole variable domain, filled in from reference TRBV19 and TRBJ1-4, reads DGGITQSPKYLFRKEGQNVTLSCEQNLNHDAMYWYRQDPGQGLRLIYYSQIVNDFQKGDIAEGYSVSREKKESFPLTVTSAQKNPTAFYLCASSIQGARDPRAIFFGSGTQLSVL.

This chain connects TRBV19 to TRBJ2-3; D is perhaps TRBD2 (6 bases). Germline V lookup: CDR1 LNHDA, CDR2 SQIVND (reference sequence). This CDR3 contains 15 residues. V was shortened by 6 bases and J by 2 bases, with 15 bases between the two germline ends. For the CDR3, the DNA is TGTGCCAGTAGCCCCAGGGCGGGAACCACAGATACGCAGTATTTT. It codes for CASSPRAGTTDTQYF.

This sequence joins TRBV9 and TRBJ1-2, with 8 bases fitting TRBD1. The ends lost 4 bases at V and 5 bases at J; junction bases unmatched: 13. There are 16 residues in the CDR3. Germline CDR1 and CDR2: SGDLS and YYNGEE. For the CDR3, the DNA is TGTGCCAGCAGCCCCCACTCAGGGGGCGCTATTTATGGCTACACCTTC. As protein: CASSPHSGGAIYGYTF.

A single count supports this clone. This chain joins TRBV25-1 and TRBJ2-5; TRBD2 matches 10 bases. The germline V gene has CDR1 MGHDK and CDR2 SYGVNS. The CDR3 has 15 residues. Losses at the gene ends were 7 bases for V and 5 bases for J; bases not matched to a gene: 10. As DNA, the CDR3 is TGTGCCAGCACCTTTAGCGGGAGGTTCGATGAGACCCAGTACTTC. It codes for CASTFSGRFDETQYF.

CDR3 loop: CASTGQGGNTEAFF. In DNA, the CDR3 is TGTGCCAGTACCGGACAGGGCGGAAACACTGAAGCTTTCTTT. The rearrangement links TRBV3-1 (or the pseudogene TRBV3-2) to TRBJ1-1, with TRBD1 identical over 8 bases. The CDR3 loop spans 14 amino acids. Germline loops: CDR1 LGHDT, CDR2 YNNKEL (reference sequence). The trim removed 9 bases at V and 2 bases at J, leaving 8 bases unmatched.

This clone is a singleton in its sample. The V call is TRBV19, the J call TRBJ2-7; D gene unclear. Germline V gives CDR1 LNHDA, CDR2 SQIVND (reference sequence). The V and J ends lost 2 bases and 3 bases respectively, with 17 bases between them. CDR3 length equals 16 residues. The CDR3 loop reads CASSISHPQVGYEQYF. Here the CDR3 DNA reads TGTGCCAGTAGTATATCTCACCCCCAGGTAGGCTACGAGCAGTACTTC.

The chain joins TRBV2 to TRBJ1-1; 7 positions agree with TRBD1. The CDR3 runs 12 residues. The V gene end was trimmed by 6 bases and the J gene end by 6 bases; junction bases not matched to a gene: 4. CDR1 SNHLY and CDR2 FYNNEI come from the germline V gene. CDR3 amino acids: CASRLTGAEAFF. CDR3 nucleotide sequence: TGTGCCAGCAGGCTTACAGGGGCTGAAGCTTTCTTT.

The genes are TRBV29-1 and TRBJ1-2; the D gene is possibly TRBD1 (5 bases). V lost 0 bases, J lost 5 bases, and 16 bases lay in between. CDR1 and CDR2 from the germline V gene are SQVTM and ANQGSEA. The length of the CDR3 is 15 residues. As DNA, the CDR3 is TGCAGCGTTGAAGATCTTTTGGGGCAGGGTTATGGCTACACCTTC. Translated: CSVEDLLGQGYGYTF.

The chain uses TRBV7-3 and TRBJ2-1; 7 positions match TRBD2. The CDR3 is 13 residues long. Per the germline V gene, CDR1 is SGHTA and CDR2 is FQGTGA. Unmatched junction bases numbered 1, after V lost 2 bases and J lost 6 bases. CDR3 sequence: CASSLASGNEQFF. CDR3 in DNA: TGTGCCAGCAGCTTAGCTAGCGGCAATGAGCAGTTCTTC. The whole variable domain, filled in from reference TRBV7-3 and TRBJ2-1, reads GAGVSQTPSNKVTEKGKYVELRCDPISGHTALYWYRQSLGQGPEFLIYFQGTGAADDSGLPNDRFFAVRPEGSVSTLKIQRTERGDSAVYLCASSLASGNEQFFGPGTRLTVL.

The V call is TRBV7-6, the J call TRBJ2-7; 8 bases are a match to TRBD2. Germline V gene data show CDR1 as SGHVS and CDR2 as FNYEAQ. This CDR3 region has 15 residues. V shed 3 bases and J 4 bases; nucleotides not matched to a gene: 8. The CDR3 region is CASSFKAGVKYEQYF. CDR3 sequence (DNA): TGTGCCAGCAGCTTCAAAGCGGGAGTGAAATACGAGCAGTACTTC.

The chain recombines TRBV30 with TRBJ2-7; D gene unclear. V was clipped by 0 bases and J by 0 bases, with 12 bases between them. The CDR3 totals 15 residues. Germline V lookup: CDR1 GTSNPN, CDR2 SVGIG (reference sequence). The CDR3 nucleotides read TGTGCCTGGAGTGTAACCAGTAGACTCTCCTACGAGCAGTACTTC. Translation: CAWSVTSRLSYEQYF.

This chain uses TRBV19 with TRBJ2-3; D perhaps matches TRBD1 (5 bases). V was pared by 5 bases and J by 5 bases, with 14 bases between. CDR3 size: 14 residues. In germline, CDR1 is LNHDA, CDR2 SQIVND (reference sequence). The CDR3 nucleotides are TGTGCCAGTAGTGCAGGGAATGGTATAGATACGCAGTATTTT. Translated: CASSAGNGIDTQYF.

V gene TRBV4-1 combines with J gene TRBJ2-3; possibly TRBD2 for D (6 bases). Between the trimmed V and J ends, which lost 0 bases and 1 base, there was a span of 11 bases. The CDR3 consists of 16 residues. Germline CDR1 is MGHRA and CDR2 is YSYEKL. CDR3 sequence: CASSQDQGGGTDTQYF. CDR3 bases: TGCGCCAGCAGCCAAGACCAGGGCGGGGGCACAGATACGCAGTATTTT.

This clone showed up just once. CDR3 in amino acids: CASSFRLAGAYEQYF. The CDR3 nucleotides are TGTGCCAGCAGCTTTCGACTAGCGGGGGCCTACGAGCAGTACTTC. The chain couples TRBV5-6 to TRBJ2-7; 12 nucleotides align to TRBD2. Trimming removed 2 bases from V and 2 bases from J; junction bases left unmatched: 2. Germline values: CDR1 SGHDT, CDR2 YYEEEE. The CDR3 contains 15 residues. The full variable domain, rest sourced from reference TRBV5-6 and TRBJ2-7, is DAGVTQSPTHLIKTRGQQVTLRCSPKSGHDTVSWYQQALGQGPQFIFQYYEEEERQRGNFPDRFSGHQFPNYSSELNVNALLLGDSALYLCASSFRLAGAYEQYFGPGTRLTVT.

This chain uses TRBV27 with TRBJ1-3; no clear D. Trimming left V 6 bases short and J 4 bases short, with 7 bases between. CDR1 and CDR2 from the germline V gene are MNHEY and SMNVEV (reference sequence). This CDR3 contains 12 residues. Written as DNA, the CDR3 is TGTGCCAGCAGGGGCCGGGGAAACACCATATATTTT. This translates into CASRGRGNTIYF.

The rearrangement uses TRBV5-1 and TRBJ2-1; 9 bases agree with TRBD1. CDR1 is SGHRS and CDR2 is YFSETQ in the germline V gene. V shed 4 bases and J 7 bases; nucleotides not matched to a gene: 12. This CDR3 spans 16 amino acids. The DNA for the CDR3 is TGCGCCAGCAGCCCAATCCCCGGGACAGGGCTAAATGAGCAGTTCTTC. Translation gives CASSPIPGTGLNEQFF. The full variable domain, completed using reference TRBV5-1 and TRBJ2-1, is KAGVTQTPRYLIKTRGQQVTLSCSPISGHRSVSWYQQTPGQGLQFLFEYFSETQRNKGNFPGRFSGRQFSNSRSEMNVSTLELGDSALYLCASSPIPGTGLNEQFFGPGTRLTVL.